This T cell receptor beta chain came from a study of cytomegalovirus exposure and HLA in healthy donors. Germline V gives CDR1 LNHDA, CDR2 SQIVND (reference sequence). The CDR3 totals 16 residues. Trimming cost V 1 base and J 0 bases, with 9 bases left between them. Vbeta (60) and Jbeta (13) primers were used in the PCR. TCRdb's table, derived via immunoSEQ multiplex PCR, lists solely in-frame clones and lacks some. Counted here are approximately 250,000 clones, about three quarters occurring once; the ten biggest clones make up around 0.45%. The study, taken as a whole, reports: Compared with the roughly 700-donor mean, an Asian-associated ancestry cluster reportedly had fewer N-insertions, according to a later analysis. Within the data, a cluster of highly shared sequence variants was likely a sequencing artifact.

This clone was seen only once. Its specificity is unknown. V usage is TRBV19 and J usage is TRBJ2-2; the D gene is possibly TRBD2 (6 bases). The sequencing input was PBMCs. The receptor was isolated from a boy aged 5 to 17 in good health and CMV-seronegative. The CDR3: CASSIGRGTNTGELFF. CDR3 bases: TGTGCCAGTAGTATAGGGAGGGGAACGAACACCGGGGAGCTGTTTTTT.